This T cell receptor (beta chain) emerged from a study of cytomegalovirus exposure and HLA in healthy donors. Across the whole study: There were fewer than 130 million unique TCR beta sequences, drawn from some 180 million T cells, in an earlier analysis. Overall study findings and caveats: Later analysis associated a missense DCLRE1C variant with TCR beta V- and J-gene trimming.

The CDR3 has 15 amino acids. Germline V lookup: CDR1 SGHDT, CDR2 YYEEEE. Deletions cut 4 bases from V and 5 bases from J, with 15 bases between. The primer mix had 60 Vbeta and 13 Jbeta primers. TCRdb's table, derived via immunoSEQ multiplex PCR, lists solely in-frame clones and lacks some. The sample lists 150,000 to 200,000 clones; about three quarters were seen once. Comment on this clone: Its cognate antigen is unknown.

The chain uses TRBV5-6 and TRBJ1-4; D perhaps matches TRBD1 (6 bases). The TCR comes from a female donor in good health and CMV-seronegative. The sample consisted of PBMCs. Here the CDR3 DNA reads TGTGCCAGCAGCCCTGTCGGGACACCAAATGAAAAACTGTTTTTT. Translating gives CASSPVGTPNEKLFF. Together with reference TRBV5-6 and TRBJ1-4, the CDR3 gives the full variable domain: DAGVTQSPTHLIKTRGQQVTLRCSPKSGHDTVSWYQQALGQGPQFIFQYYEEEERQRGNFPDRFSGHQFPNYSSELNVNALLLGDSALYLCASSPVGTPNEKLFFGSGTQLSVL.